This T cell receptor (beta chain) was sequenced for a study of glioma-infiltrating T cells. Only a few counts were recorded for this clonotype. What it binds is not known. Overall study results and limits: Gliomas, especially low-grade, showed above-expected tissue-blood divergence; non-neoplastic patients showed below. Very few CDR3 sequences were shared between tissue and blood.

The iRepertoire nested amplicon-rescue multiplex PCR amplified TCR alpha and beta CDR3s from RNA. Input was 100-400 ng of tissue mRNA or PBMC total RNA. TCRdb recomputed calls from the multiplex PCR reads with MiXCR, one row per CDR3 protein. In the table there are around 100,000 distinct CDR3 sequences, about 30% of which are singletons. Germline CDR1 is LGHDT and CDR2 is YNNKEL (reference sequence). Trimming took off 4 bases at V and 6 bases at J, with 7 bases between the two ends. The CDR3 runs to 12 residues. This sequence was found in a human donor with low-grade glioma or glioblastoma, undergoing nonglioma brain surgery, or in good health (not recorded which). Sequenced: glioma tissue, nonneoplastic brain tissue, or PBMCs (not recorded which). The chain carries TRBV3-1 and TRBJ2-1; D unresolved. The CDR3 loop reads CASSREVNEQFF. The CDR3 coding sequence is TGTGCCAGCAGCCGAGAAGTCAATGAGCAGTTCTTC.